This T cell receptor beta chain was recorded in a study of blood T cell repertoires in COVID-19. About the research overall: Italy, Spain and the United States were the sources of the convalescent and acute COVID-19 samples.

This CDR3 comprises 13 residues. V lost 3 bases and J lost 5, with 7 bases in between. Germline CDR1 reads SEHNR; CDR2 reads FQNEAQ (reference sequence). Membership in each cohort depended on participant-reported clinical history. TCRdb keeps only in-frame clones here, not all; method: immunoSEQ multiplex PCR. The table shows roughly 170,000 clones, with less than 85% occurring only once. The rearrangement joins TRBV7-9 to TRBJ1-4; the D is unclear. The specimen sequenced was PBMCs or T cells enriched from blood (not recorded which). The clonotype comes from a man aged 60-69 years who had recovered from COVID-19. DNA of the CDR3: TGTGCCAGCAGCTTTTCAGAAAATGAAAAACTGTTTTTT. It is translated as CASSFSENEKLFF.